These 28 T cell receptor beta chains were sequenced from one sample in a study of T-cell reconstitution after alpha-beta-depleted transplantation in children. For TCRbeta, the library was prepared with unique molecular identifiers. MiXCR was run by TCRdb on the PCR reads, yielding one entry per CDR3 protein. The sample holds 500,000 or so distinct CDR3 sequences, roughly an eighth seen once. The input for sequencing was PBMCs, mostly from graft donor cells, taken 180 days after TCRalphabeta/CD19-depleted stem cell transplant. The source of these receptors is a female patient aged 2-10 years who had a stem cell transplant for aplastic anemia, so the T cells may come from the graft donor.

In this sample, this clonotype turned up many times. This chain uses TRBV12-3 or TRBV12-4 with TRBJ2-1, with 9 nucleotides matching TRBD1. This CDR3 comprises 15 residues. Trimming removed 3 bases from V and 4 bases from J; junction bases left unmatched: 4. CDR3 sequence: CASSLWDRAYNEQFF. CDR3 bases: TGTGCCAGCAGTTTGTGGGACAGGGCATACAATGAGCAGTTCTTC.

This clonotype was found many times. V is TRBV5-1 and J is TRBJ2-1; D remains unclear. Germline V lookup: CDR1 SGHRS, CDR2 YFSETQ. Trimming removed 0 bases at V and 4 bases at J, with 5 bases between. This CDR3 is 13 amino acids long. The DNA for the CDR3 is TGCGCCAGCAGCTTGGCCACTTACAATGAGCAGTTCTTC. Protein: CASSLATYNEQFF.

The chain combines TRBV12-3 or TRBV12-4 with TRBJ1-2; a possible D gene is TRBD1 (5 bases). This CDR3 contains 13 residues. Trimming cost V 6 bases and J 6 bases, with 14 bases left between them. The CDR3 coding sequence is TGTGCCAGCAGACTCCAGGGTGAGGATGGCTACACCTTC. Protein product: CASRLQGEDGYTF.

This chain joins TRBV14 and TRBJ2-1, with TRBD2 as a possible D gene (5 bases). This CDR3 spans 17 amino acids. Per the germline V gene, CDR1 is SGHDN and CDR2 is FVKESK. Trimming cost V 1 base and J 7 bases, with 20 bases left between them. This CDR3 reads CASSQAGGGSAKNEQFF. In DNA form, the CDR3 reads TGTGCCAGCAGCCAAGCCGGAGGTGGGAGTGCTAAAAATGAGCAGTTCTTC.

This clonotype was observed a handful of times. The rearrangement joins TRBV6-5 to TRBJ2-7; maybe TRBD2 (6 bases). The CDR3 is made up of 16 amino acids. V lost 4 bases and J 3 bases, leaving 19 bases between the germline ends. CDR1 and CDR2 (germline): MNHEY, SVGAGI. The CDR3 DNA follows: TGTGCCAGCAGTTCACCTTGGCAACGCGGGGTCTACGAGCAGTACGTC. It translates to CASSSPWQRGVYEQYV.

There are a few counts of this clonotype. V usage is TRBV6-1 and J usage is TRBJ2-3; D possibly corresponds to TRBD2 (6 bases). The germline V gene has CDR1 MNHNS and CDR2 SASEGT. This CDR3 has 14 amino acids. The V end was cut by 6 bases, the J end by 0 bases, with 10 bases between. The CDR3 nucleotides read TGTGCCAGCAGAACCGGGACTAGCACAGATACGCAGTATTTT. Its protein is CASRTGTSTDTQYF.

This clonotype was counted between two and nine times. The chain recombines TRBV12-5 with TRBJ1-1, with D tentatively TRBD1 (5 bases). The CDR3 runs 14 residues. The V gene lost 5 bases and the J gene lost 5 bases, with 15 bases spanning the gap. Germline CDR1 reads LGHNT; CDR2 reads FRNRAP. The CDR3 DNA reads TGTGCTAGTGGTCTAGGACATGGGGGGACTGAAGCTTTCTTT. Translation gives CASGLGHGGTEAFF.

Here the CDR3 DNA reads TGTGCCAGCAGGCCAGGGTTACCGGATACGCAGTATTTT. Its protein is CASRPGLPDTQYF. This rearrangement joins TRBV7-2 to TRBJ2-3; D perhaps matches TRBD1 (5 bases). Germline V lookup: CDR1 SGHTA, CDR2 FQGNSA. The CDR3 has 13 amino acids. V was clipped by 6 bases and J by 6 bases, with 13 bases between them.

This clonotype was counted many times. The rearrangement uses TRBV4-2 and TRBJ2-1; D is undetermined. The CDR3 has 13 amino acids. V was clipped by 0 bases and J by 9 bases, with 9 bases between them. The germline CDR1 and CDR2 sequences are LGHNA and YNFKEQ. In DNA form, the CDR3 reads TGTGCCAGCAGCCAAGATCCGCAGCGTGAGCAGTTCTTC. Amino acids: CASSQDPQREQFF.

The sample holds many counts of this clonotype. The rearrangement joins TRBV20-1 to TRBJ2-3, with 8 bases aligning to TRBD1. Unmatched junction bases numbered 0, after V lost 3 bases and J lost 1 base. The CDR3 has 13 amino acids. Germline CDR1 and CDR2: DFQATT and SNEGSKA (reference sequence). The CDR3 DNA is TGCAGTGCTAGGACAGGGGGCACAGATACGCAGTATTTT. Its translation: CSARTGGTDTQYF.

Here the CDR3 reads CASSLRRNTGELFF. CDR3 DNA sequence: TGTGCCAGCAGTTTAAGGCGGAACACCGGGGAGCTGTTTTTT. The rearrangement joins TRBV12-3 or TRBV12-4 to TRBJ2-2; D gene ambiguous. The CDR3 sequence is 14 residues long. V gave up 2 bases and J gave up 1 base, with 5 bases separating them.

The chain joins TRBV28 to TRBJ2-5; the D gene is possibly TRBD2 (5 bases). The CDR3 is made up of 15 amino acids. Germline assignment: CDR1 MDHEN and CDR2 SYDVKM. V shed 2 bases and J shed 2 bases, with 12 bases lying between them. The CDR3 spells CASSLPPGTQETQYF. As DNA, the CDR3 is TGTGCCAGCAGTTTACCCCCGGGAACTCAAGAGACCCAGTACTTC.

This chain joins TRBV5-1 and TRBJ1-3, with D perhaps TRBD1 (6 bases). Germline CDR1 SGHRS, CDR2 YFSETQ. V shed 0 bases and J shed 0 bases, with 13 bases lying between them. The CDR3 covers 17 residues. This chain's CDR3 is CASSLDLTGFSGNTIYF. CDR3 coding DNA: TGCGCCAGCAGCTTGGACCTTACAGGGTTCTCTGGAAACACCATATATTTT.

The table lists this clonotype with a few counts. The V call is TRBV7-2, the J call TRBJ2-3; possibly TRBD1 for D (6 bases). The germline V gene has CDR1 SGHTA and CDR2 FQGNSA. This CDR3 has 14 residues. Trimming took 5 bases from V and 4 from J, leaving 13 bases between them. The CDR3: CASSPQGSPDTQYF. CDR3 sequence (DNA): TGTGCCAGCAGCCCGCAGGGGAGTCCAGATACGCAGTATTTT.

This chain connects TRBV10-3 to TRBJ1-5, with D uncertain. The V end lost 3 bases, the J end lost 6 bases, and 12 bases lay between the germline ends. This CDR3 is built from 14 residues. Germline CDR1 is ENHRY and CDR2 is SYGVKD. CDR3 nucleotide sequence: TGTGCCATCAGTGAAGTTCTGGTGGGTCAGCCCCAGCATTTT. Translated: CAISEVLVGQPQHF.

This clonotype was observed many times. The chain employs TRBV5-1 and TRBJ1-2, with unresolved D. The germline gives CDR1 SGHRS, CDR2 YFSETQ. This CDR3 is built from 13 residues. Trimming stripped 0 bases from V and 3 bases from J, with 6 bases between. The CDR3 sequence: CASSLDQDYGYTF. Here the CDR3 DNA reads TGCGCCAGCAGCTTGGACCAGGACTATGGCTACACCTTC.

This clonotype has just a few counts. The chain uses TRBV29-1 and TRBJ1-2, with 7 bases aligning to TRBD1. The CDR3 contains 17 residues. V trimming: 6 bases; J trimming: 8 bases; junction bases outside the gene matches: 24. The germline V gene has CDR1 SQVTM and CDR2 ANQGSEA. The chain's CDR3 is CSVRHWDRRANSRGYTF. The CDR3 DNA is TGCAGCGTACGGCACTGGGACAGACGCGCCAACTCGCGCGGCTACACCTTC.

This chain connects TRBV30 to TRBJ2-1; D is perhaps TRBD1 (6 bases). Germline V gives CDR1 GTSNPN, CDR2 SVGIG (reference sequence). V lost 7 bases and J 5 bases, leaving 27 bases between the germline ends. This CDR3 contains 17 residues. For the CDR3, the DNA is TGTGCCTTCAGAGGGAAAACAGGGTCTAGAGGGGACAATGAGCAGTTCTTC. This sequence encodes CAFRGKTGSRGDNEQFF.

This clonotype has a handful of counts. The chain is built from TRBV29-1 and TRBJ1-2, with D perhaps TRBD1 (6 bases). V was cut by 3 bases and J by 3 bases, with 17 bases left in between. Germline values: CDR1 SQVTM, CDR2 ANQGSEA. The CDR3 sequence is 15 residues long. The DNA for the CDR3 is TGCAGCGTTGATCGGCAGGGGCGAGAAGACTATGGCTACACCTTC. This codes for CSVDRQGREDYGYTF.

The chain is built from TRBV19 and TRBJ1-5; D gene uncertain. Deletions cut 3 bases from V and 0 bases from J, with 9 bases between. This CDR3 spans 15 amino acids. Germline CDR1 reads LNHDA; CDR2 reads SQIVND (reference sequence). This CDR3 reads CASSIGQNSNQPQHF. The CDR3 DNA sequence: TGTGCCAGTAGTATTGGTCAAAATAGCAATCAGCCCCAGCATTTT.

CDR3 region: CASSSGLAGLSYNEQFF. DNA for the CDR3: TGCGCCAGCAGCTCCGGACTAGCGGGTCTCTCCTACAATGAGCAGTTCTTC. The chain links TRBV5-1 to TRBJ2-1; TRBD2 aligns across 11 bases. With 3 bases clipped from V and 0 bases from J, the junction kept 5 bases outside the gene matches. The CDR3 has 17 amino acids. Germline CDR1 is SGHRS and CDR2 is YFSETQ. The whole variable domain, filled in from reference TRBV5-1 and TRBJ2-1, reads KAGVTQTPRYLIKTRGQQVTLSCSPISGHRSVSWYQQTPGQGLQFLFEYFSETQRNKGNFPGRFSGRQFSNSRSEMNVSTLELGDSALYLCASSSGLAGLSYNEQFFGPGTRLTVL.

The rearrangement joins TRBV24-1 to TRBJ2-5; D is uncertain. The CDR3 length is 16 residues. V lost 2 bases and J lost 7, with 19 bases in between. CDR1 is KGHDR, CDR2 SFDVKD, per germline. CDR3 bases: TGTGCCACCAGTGATTATGGATCCGCGGTATTAGGGACCCAGTACTTC. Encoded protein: CATSDYGSAVLGTQYF.

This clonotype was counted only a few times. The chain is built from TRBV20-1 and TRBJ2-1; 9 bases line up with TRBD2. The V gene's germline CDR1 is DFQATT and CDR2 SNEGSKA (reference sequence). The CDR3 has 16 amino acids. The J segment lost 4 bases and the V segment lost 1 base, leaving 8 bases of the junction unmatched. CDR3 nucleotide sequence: TGCAGTGCTAGAGGACTAGCGGCCTCCTTATACAATGAGCAGTTCTTC. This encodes CSARGLAASLYNEQFF.

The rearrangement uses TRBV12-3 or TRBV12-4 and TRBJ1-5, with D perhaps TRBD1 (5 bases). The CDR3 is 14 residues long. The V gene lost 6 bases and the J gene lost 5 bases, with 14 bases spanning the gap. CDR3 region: CASSRDLGDQPQHF. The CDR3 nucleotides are TGTGCCAGCAGCCGGGACCTCGGGGATCAGCCCCAGCATTTT.

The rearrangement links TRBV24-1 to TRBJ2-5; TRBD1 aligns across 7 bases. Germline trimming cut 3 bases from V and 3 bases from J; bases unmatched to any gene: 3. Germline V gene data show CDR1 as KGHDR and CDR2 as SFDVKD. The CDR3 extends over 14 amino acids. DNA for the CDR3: TGTGCCACCAGTGATCCACAGGGGAAAGAGACCCAGTACTTC. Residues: CATSDPQGKETQYF.

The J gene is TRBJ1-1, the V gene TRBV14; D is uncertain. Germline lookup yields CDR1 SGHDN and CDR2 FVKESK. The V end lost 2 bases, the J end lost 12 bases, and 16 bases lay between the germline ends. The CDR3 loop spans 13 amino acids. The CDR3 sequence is CASSQFGLERPFF. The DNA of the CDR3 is TGTGCCAGCAGCCAATTTGGGTTGGAGCGGCCTTTCTTT.

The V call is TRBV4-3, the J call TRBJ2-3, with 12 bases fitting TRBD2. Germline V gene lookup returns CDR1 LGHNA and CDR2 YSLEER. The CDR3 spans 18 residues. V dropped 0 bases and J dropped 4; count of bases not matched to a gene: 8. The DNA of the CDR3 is TGCGCCAGCAGCCAAGACGAATCTAGCGGGAGGGTCCCAGATACGCAGTATTTT. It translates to CASSQDESSGRVPDTQYF.

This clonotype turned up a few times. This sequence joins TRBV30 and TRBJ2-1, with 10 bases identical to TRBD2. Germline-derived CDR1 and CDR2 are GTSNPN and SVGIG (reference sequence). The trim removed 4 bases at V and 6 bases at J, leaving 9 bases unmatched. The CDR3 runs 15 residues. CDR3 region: CAWTLRLAGVNEQFF. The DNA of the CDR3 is TGTGCCTGGACCCTGAGGCTAGCGGGAGTCAATGAGCAGTTCTTC.